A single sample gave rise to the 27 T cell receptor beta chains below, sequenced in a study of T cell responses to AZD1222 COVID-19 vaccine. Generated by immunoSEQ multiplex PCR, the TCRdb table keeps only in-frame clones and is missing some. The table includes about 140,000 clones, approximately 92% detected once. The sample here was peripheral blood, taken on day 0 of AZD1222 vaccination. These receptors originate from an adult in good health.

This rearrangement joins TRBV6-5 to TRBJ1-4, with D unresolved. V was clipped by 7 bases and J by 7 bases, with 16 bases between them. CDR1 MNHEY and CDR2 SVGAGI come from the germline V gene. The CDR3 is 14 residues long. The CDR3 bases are TGTGCCAGCAAGGACTCTCCACCGGGTGAAAAACTGTTTTTT. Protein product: CASKDSPPGEKLFF.

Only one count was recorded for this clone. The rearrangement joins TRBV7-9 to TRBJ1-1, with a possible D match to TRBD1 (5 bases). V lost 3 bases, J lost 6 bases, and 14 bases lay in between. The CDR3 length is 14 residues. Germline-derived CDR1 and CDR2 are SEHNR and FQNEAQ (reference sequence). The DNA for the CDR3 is TGTGCCAGCAGCTTCGGGGCAACGCCTCCTGAAGCTTTCTTT. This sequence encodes CASSFGATPPEAFF.

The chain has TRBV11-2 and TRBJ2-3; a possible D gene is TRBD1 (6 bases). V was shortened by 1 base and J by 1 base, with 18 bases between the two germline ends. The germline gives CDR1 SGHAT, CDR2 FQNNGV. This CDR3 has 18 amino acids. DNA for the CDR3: TGTGCCAGCAGCTTAGGTGGGACAACTCGGGGAGGCACAGATACGCAGTATTTT. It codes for CASSLGGTTRGGTDTQYF.

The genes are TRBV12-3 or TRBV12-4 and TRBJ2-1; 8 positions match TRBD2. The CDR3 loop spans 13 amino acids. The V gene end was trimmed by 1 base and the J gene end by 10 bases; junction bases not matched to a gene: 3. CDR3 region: CASSLVSSGEQFF. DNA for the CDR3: TGTGCCAGCAGTTTAGTTTCTAGCGGGGAGCAGTTCTTC.

In DNA, the CDR3 is TGCGCCAGCAGCTCCTACAGGGGGCGCGGGGGTCAGCCCCAGCATTTT. Translation gives CASSSYRGRGGQPQHF. The V gene is TRBV4-1, the J gene TRBJ1-5; TRBD1 matches at 9 bases. The ends lost 5 bases at V and 6 bases at J; junction bases unmatched: 11. The CDR3 runs to 16 residues. The V gene's germline CDR1 is MGHRA and CDR2 YSYEKL.

DNA of the CDR3: TGTGCCAGCAGCGGAGTTTATCGTGACTATGGCTACACCTTC. This encodes CASSGVYRDYGYTF. The chain has TRBV7-9 and TRBJ1-2; the D is unclear. V was shortened by 5 bases and J by 3 bases, with 13 bases between the two germline ends. The CDR3 loop spans 14 amino acids. Per germline, CDR1 SEHNR and CDR2 FQNEAQ (reference sequence). The full variable domain, with the rest looked up from reference TRBV7-9 and TRBJ1-2, is DTGVSQNPRHKITKRGQNVTFRCDPISEHNRLYWYRQTLGQGPEFLTYFQNEAQLEKSRLLSDRFSAERPKGSFSTLEIQRTEQGDSAMYLCASSGVYRDYGYTFGSGTRLTVV.

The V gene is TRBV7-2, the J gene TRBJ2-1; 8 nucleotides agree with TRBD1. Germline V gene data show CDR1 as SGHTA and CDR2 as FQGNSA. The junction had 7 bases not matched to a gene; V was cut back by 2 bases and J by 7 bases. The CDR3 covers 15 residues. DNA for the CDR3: TGTGCCAGCAGCTTAACGACAGGGGTTCTGAATGAGCAGTTCTTC. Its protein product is CASSLTTGVLNEQFF.

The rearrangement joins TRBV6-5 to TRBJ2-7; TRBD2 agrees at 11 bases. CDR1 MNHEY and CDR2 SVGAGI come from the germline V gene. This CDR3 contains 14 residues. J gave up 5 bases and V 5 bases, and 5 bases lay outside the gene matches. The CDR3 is CASSRLAGGNEQYF. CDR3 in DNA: TGTGCCAGCAGTAGGCTAGCGGGAGGAAACGAGCAGTACTTC.

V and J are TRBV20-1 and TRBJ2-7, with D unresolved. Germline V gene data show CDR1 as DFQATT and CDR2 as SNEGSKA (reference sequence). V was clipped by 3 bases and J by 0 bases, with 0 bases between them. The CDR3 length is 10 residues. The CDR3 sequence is CSASSYEQYF. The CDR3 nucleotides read TGCAGTGCTAGCTCCTACGAGCAGTACTTC.

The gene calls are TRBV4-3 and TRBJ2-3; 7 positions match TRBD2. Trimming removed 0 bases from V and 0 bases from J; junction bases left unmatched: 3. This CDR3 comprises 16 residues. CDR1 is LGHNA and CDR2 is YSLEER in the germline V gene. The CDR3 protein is CASSQDASGSTDTQYF. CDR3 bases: TGCGCCAGCAGCCAAGATGCTAGCGGTAGCACAGATACGCAGTATTTT.

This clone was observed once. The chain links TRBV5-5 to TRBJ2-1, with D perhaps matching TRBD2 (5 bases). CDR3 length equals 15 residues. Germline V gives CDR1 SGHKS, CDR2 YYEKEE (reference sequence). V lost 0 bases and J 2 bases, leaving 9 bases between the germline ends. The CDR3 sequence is CASSLELAAYNEQFF. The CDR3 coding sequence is TGTGCCAGCAGCTTGGAGCTAGCTGCCTACAATGAGCAGTTCTTC.

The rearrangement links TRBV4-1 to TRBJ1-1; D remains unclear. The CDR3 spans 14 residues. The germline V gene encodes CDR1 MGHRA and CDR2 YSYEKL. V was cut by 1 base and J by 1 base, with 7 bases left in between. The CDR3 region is CASSQGYWNTEAFF. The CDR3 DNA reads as TGCGCCAGCAGCCAAGGATATTGGAACACTGAAGCTTTCTTT.

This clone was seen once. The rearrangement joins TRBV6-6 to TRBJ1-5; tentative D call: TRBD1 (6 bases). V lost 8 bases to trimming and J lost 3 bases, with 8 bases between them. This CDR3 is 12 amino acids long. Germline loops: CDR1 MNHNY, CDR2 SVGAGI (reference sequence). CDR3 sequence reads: CASGTPNQPQHF. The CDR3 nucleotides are TGTGCCAGCGGGACACCCAATCAGCCCCAGCATTTT.

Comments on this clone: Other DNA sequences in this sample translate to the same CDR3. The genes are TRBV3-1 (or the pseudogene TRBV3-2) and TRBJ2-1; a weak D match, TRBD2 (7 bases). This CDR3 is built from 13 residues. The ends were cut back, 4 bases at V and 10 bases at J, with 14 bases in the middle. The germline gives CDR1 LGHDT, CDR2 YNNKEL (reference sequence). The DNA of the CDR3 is TGTGCCAGCAGCCCGGGGGGCGGGACCGAGCAGTTCTTC. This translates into CASSPGGGTEQFF.

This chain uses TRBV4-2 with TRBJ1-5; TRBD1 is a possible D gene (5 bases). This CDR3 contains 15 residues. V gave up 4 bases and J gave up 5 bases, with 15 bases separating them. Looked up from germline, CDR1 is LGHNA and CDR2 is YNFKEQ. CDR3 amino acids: CASSLGTEGHQPQHF. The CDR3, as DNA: TGTGCCAGCAGCCTCGGGACGGAGGGGCATCAGCCCCAGCATTTT.

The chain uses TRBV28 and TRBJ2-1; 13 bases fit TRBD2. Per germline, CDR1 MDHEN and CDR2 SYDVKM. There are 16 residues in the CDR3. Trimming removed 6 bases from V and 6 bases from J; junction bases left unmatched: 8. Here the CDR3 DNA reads TGTGCCAGCAGCGCGCAAAGGACTAGCGGGGGCAATGAGCAGTTCTTC. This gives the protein CASSAQRTSGGNEQFF.

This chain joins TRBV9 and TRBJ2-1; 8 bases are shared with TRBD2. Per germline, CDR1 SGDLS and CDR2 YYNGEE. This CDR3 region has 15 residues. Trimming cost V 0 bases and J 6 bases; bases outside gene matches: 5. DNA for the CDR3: TGTGCCAGCAGCGTAGCGCGGGAGGAGGTCAATGAGCAGTTCTTC. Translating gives CASSVAREEVNEQFF. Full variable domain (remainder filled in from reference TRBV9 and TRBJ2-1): DSGVTQTPKHLITATGQRVTLRCSPRSGDLSVYWYQQSLDQGLQFLIQYYNGEERAKGNILERFSAQQFPDLHSELNLSSLELGDSALYFCASSVAREEVNEQFFGPGTRLTVL.

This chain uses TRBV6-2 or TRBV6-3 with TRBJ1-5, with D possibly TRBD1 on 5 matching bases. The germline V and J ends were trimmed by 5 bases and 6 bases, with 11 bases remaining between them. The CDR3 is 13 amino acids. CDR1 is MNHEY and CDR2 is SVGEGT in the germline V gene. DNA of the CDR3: TGTGCCAGCAGTCGAACAGGTGCTCAGCCCCAGCATTTT. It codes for CASSRTGAQPQHF.

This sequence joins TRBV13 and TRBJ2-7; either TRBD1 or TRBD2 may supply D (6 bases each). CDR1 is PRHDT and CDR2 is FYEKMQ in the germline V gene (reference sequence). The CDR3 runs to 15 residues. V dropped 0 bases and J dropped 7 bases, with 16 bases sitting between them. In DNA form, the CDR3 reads TGTGCCAGCAGCTTAGGCAGGGGACTCTACGATGAGCAGTACTTC. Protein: CASSLGRGLYDEQYF.

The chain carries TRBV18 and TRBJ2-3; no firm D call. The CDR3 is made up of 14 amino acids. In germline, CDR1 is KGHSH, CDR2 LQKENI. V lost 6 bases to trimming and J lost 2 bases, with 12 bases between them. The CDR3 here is CASSMRYNTDTQYF. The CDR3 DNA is TGTGCCAGCTCTATGAGGTATAACACAGATACGCAGTATTTT.

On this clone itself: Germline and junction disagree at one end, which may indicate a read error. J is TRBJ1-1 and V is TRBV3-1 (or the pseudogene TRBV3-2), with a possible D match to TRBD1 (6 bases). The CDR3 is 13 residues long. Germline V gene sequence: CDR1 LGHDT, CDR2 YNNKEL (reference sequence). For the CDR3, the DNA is TGTGCCTGCAGTTTCGGACAGTCCACTGAAGCTTTCTTT. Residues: CACSFGQSTEAFF.

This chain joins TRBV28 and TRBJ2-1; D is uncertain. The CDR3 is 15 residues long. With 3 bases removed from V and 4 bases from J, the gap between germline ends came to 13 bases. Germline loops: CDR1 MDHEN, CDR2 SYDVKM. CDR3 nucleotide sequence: TGTGCCAGCAGTTTTAATAAGGTGCGATACAATGAGCAGTTCTTC. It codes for CASSFNKVRYNEQFF.

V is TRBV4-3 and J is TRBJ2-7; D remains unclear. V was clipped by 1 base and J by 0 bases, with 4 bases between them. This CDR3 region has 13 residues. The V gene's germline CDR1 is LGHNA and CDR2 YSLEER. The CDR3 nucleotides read TGCGCCAGCAGCCAAGGAGGCTCCTACGAGCAGTACTTC. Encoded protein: CASSQGGSYEQYF.

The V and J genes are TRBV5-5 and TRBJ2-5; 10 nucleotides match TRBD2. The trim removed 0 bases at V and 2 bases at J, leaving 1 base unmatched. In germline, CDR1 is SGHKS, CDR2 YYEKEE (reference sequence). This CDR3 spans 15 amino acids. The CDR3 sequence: CASSLGGLAQETQYF. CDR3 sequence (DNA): TGTGCCAGCAGCTTGGGGGGACTAGCGCAAGAGACCCAGTACTTC. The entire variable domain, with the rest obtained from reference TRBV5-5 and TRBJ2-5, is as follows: DAGVTQSPTHLIKTRGQQVTLRCSPISGHKSVSWYQQVLGQGPQFIFQYYEKEERGRGNFPDRFSARQFPNYSSELNVNALLLGDSALYLCASSLGGLAQETQYFGPGTRLLVL.

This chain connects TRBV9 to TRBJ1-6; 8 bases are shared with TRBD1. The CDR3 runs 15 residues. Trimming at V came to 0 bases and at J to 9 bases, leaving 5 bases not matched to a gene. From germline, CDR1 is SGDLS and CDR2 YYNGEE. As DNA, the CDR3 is TGTGCCAGCAGCGTAGCGGACAGGGTCACTTCACCCCTCCACTTT. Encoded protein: CASSVADRVTSPLHF.

Here the CDR3 reads CASSSTAPSSYNEQFF. As DNA, the CDR3 is TGTGCCAGCAGCTCTACGGCCCCGAGCTCCTACAATGAGCAGTTCTTC. The chain is built from TRBV21-1 and TRBJ2-1. TRBV21-1 is deemed a pseudogene. The CDR3 spans 16 residues.

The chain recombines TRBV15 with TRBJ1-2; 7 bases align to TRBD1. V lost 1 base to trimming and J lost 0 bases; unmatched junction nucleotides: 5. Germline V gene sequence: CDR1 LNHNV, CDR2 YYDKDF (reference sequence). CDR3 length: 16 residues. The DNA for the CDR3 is TGTGCCACCAGCAGAGGGGGAACAGGGGCTAACTATGGCTACACCTTC. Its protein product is CATSRGGTGANYGYTF.